This T cell receptor beta chain came from a study of CD8 T cells in Susac syndrome. Points from the study as a whole: TEMRA cells and active patients showed peak Susac CD8+ clonal expansion.

CDR3 length: 14 amino acids. Trimming removed 4 bases from V and 7 bases from J, with 17 bases in between. Per the germline V gene, CDR1 is GTSNPN and CDR2 is SVGIG (reference sequence). A quantity of about 0.45 to 1 ug RNA underwent reverse transcription using random hexamers. Via MiXCR, TCRdb re-called the immunoSEQ multiplex PCR reads, giving one row per CDR3 protein. This sample has about 120,000 distinct CDR3 sequences, with over 90% found just once. As regards this clonotype: What it binds is unknown.

V is TRBV30 and J is TRBJ2-1; D perhaps matches TRBD2 (6 bases). The specimen sequenced was CD8+ T cells from PBMCs. This clonotype originated in a human donor with Susac syndrome. CDR3: CAWKPGTGWNEQFF. CDR3 bases: TGTGCCTGGAAACCCGGGACTGGATGGAATGAGCAGTTCTTC.